The sequence of this T cell receptor beta chain was determined in a study of T-cell reconstitution after alpha-beta-depleted transplantation in children. The trim removed 0 bases at V and 16 bases at J, leaving 13 bases unmatched. The CDR3 length is 14 residues. The germline V gene encodes CDR1 DFQATT and CDR2 SNEGSKA (reference sequence). This clonotype was observed many times. Preparation of the TCRbeta library was carried out with unique molecular identifiers. TCRdb reanalysed the PCR reads using MiXCR and keeps one entry per CDR3 protein. The sample includes about 500,000 distinct CDR3 sequences, over 25% seen only once; the top ten take around 2.3%.

The clonotype originates from a human donor who donated a stem cell graft to a child with aplastic anemia. Sequences were derived from PBMCs from the stem cell graft donor, sampled from the stem cell graft. The chain has TRBV20-1 and TRBJ2-1; 9 bases match TRBD2. CDR3 sequence (DNA): TGCAGTGCTAGAGATGGAAACACAGCGGGAGGAGGATTCTTC. This gives the protein CSARDGNTAGGGFF.